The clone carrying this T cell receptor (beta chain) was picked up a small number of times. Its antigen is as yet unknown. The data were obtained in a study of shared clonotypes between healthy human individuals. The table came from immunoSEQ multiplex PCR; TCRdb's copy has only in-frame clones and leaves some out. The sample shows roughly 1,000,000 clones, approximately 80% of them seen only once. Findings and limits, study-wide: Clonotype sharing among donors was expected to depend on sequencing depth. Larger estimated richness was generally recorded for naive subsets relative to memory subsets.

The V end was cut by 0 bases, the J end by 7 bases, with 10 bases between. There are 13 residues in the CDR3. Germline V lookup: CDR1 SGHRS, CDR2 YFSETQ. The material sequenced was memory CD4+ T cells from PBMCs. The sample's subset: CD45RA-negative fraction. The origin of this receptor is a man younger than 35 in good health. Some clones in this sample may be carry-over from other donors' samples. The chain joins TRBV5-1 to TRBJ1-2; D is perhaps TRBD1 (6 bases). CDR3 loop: CASSLDRDSGYTF. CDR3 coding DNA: TGCGCCAGCAGCTTGGACAGGGACTCTGGCTACACCTTC.